This TCR beta chain emerged from a study of monozygotic twins with cystic fibrosis. Worth noting for this clone: The antigen remains undetermined.

The CDR3 runs to 14 residues. Germline lookup yields CDR1 MNHEY and CDR2 SMNVEV (reference sequence). The V gene lost 0 bases and the J gene lost 3 bases, with 9 bases spanning the gap. General study findings and limits: Nucleotide-identical clonotype sharing was significantly higher within monozygotic CF twin pairs than between unrelated CF individuals.

Produced via immunoSEQ multiplex PCR; TCRdb's table is partial and in-frame only. Of 30,000 to 40,000 clones listed, approximately 72% are singletons. The gene calls are TRBV27 and TRBJ2-7; D unresolved. The sample comprised blood. This receptor was identified in a girl aged 10 to 17 with cystic fibrosis. The DNA of the CDR3 is TGTGCCAGCAGTTTATCTCCAGCCCTCTACGAGCAGTACGTC. Translation gives CASSLSPALYEQYV.